The 31 T cell receptor beta chains below all came from one sample that was sequenced in a study of cytomegalovirus exposure and HLA in healthy donors. PCR primers comprised 60 Vbeta and 13 Jbeta primers. Generated by immunoSEQ multiplex PCR, the TCRdb table keeps only in-frame clones and is missing some. The sample carries 210,000 or so clones, 85% to 90% recorded once. Sequencing used PBMCs. The receptors come from a human donor in good health.

This sequence joins TRBV6-1 and TRBJ1-4, with D perhaps TRBD1 (5 bases). Trimming removed 3 bases from V and 8 bases from J, with 16 bases in between. The CDR3 runs 15 residues. From germline, CDR1 is MNHNS and CDR2 SASEGT. This chain's CDR3 is CASSESWRGGEKLFF. Here the CDR3 DNA reads TGTGCCAGCAGTGAGTCCTGGCGGGGCGGAGAAAAACTGTTTTTT.

The V and J genes are TRBV18 and TRBJ2-3, with 12 bases that match TRBD2. V lost 6 bases to trimming and J lost 4 bases; unmatched junction nucleotides: 8. CDR1 is KGHSH, CDR2 LQKENI, per germline. This CDR3 is 16 amino acids long. Here the CDR3 DNA reads TGTGCCAGCTCTCCCAGACTAGCGGGAGAACCAGATACGCAGTATTTT. Translated, it gives CASSPRLAGEPDTQYF.

The V call is TRBV19, the J call TRBJ2-5; TRBD2 matches at 10 bases. Trimming took 7 bases from V and 4 from J; bases not matched to a gene: 9. This CDR3 region has 15 residues. The germline V gene has CDR1 LNHDA and CDR2 SQIVND (reference sequence). This chain's CDR3 is CASTSSGRGRETQYF. The CDR3 DNA follows: TGTGCCAGTACCTCTAGCGGGAGAGGTCGAGAGACCCAGTACTTC.

The chain links TRBV4-1 to TRBJ2-3, with 7 bases matching TRBD2. V dropped 1 base and J dropped 8; count of bases not matched to a gene: 0. Germline CDR1 and CDR2: MGHRA and YSYEKL. The CDR3 extends over 12 amino acids. Written as DNA, the CDR3 is TGCGCCAGCAGCCAAGCGGGAGGTACGCAGTATTTT. Translating it yields CASSQAGGTQYF.

This sequence joins TRBV28 and TRBJ1-1, with TRBD1 matching 9 bases. Losses at the gene ends were 4 bases for V and 10 bases for J; bases not matched to a gene: 10. This CDR3 has 14 residues. Germline assignment: CDR1 MDHEN and CDR2 SYDVKM. Written as DNA, the CDR3 is TGTGCCAGCAGTTCCGGACAGGGGCAAGCAGTAGCTTTCTTT. This translates into CASSSGQGQAVAFF.

The J gene is TRBJ2-2, the V gene TRBV19; TRBD2 aligns across 12 bases. From germline, CDR1 is LNHDA and CDR2 SQIVND (reference sequence). The CDR3 covers 18 residues. V shed 5 bases, J shed 5 bases, and the junction held 12 bases outside the gene matches. CDR3 in DNA: TGTGCCAGTAGTGCGATTCGACTAGCGGGAGTACCAACCGGGGAGCTGTTTTTT. Amino acid sequence: CASSAIRLAGVPTGELFF.

With regard to this clone: The junction differs from germline at one of its ends, possibly a read error. V is TRBV7-7 and J is TRBJ2-5, with D perhaps TRBD1 (6 bases). Germline lookup yields CDR1 SSHAT and CDR2 FNYEAQ (reference sequence). This CDR3 spans 15 amino acids. CDR3 protein: CASSLNTGYEETQYF. CDR3 nucleotides: TGTGCTAGCAGCTTGAACACAGGGTATGAAGAGACCCAGTACTTC.

Concerning this clone: At one end the junction does not follow the germline gene, possibly because of a read error. The genes are TRBV7-7 and TRBJ2-2; TRBD2 agrees at 9 bases. This CDR3 comprises 20 residues. Germline CDR1 and CDR2: SSHAT and FNYEAQ (reference sequence). CDR3 nucleotides: TGTGCTAGCAGCAAGCGGTTTCCTGGCGCGGGAGGGCCTCTTACCGGGGAGCTGTTTTTT. Translating it yields CASSKRFPGAGGPLTGELFF.

J is TRBJ1-1 and V is TRBV11-3, with D possibly being TRBD1 (6 bases). Germline V CDR1 and CDR2: SGHNT, YENEEA. Trimming removed 4 bases from V and 6 bases from J, with 9 bases in between. The CDR3 extends over 12 amino acids. The CDR3 loop reads CASSSQGSEAFF. The CDR3 nucleotides read TGTGCCAGCAGCTCGCAGGGGTCTGAAGCTTTCTTT.

This sequence joins TRBV19 and TRBJ1-1; D is uncertain. Germline V gene lookup returns CDR1 LNHDA and CDR2 SQIVND (reference sequence). There are 14 residues in the CDR3. Trimming took off 1 base at V and 1 base at J, with 7 bases between the two ends. For the CDR3, the DNA is TGTGCCAGTAGTATAGTGCGGGAGAACACTGAAGCTTTCTTT. It yields the protein CASSIVRENTEAFF.

The gene calls are TRBV4-1 and TRBJ2-2; D uncertain. Germline-derived CDR1 and CDR2 are MGHRA and YSYEKL. V was shortened by 0 bases and J by 8 bases, with 13 bases between the two germline ends. The CDR3 sequence is 15 residues long. CDR3 in amino acids: CASSQDPSVSGELFF. In nucleotides, the CDR3 is TGCGCCAGCAGCCAAGATCCCAGCGTTTCAGGGGAGCTGTTTTTT.

The genes are TRBV5-4 and TRBJ2-1, with 12 positions matching TRBD2. CDR1 and CDR2 (germline): SGHNT, YYREEE (reference sequence). Unmatched junction bases numbered 5, after V lost 4 bases and J lost 6 bases. The CDR3 contains 15 residues. Here the CDR3 reads CASSPSGRAGNEQFF. CDR3 DNA sequence: TGTGCCAGCAGCCCTAGCGGGAGGGCTGGCAATGAGCAGTTCTTC. The full variable domain, completed using reference TRBV5-4 and TRBJ2-1, is ETGVTQSPTHLIKTRGQQVTLRCSSQSGHNTVSWYQQALGQGPQFIFQYYREEENGRGNFPPRFSGLQFPNYSSELNVNALELDDSALYLCASSPSGRAGNEQFFGPGTRLTVL.

The rearrangement uses TRBV10-2 and TRBJ2-1; 7 bases line up with TRBD2. This CDR3 is 15 amino acids long. V gave up 2 bases and J gave up 5 bases; unmatched junction bases: 6. The germline gives CDR1 WSHSY, CDR2 SAAADI. This CDR3 reads CASSEVASGHNEQFF. The DNA of the CDR3 is TGCGCCAGCAGTGAGGTTGCTAGCGGTCACAATGAGCAGTTCTTC.

This clone was seen only once. The genes are TRBV6-6 and TRBJ2-7, with TRBD2 matching 9 bases. J gave up 3 bases and V 10 bases, and 13 bases lay outside the gene matches. Germline loops: CDR1 MNHNY, CDR2 SVGAGI (reference sequence). The CDR3 covers 15 residues. CDR3 in DNA: TGTGCCATTCTAGCGGGACTTCACCCATACTACGAGCAGTACTTC. This sequence encodes CAILAGLHPYYEQYF.

V and J are TRBV5-6 and TRBJ1-5, with D perhaps matching TRBD1 (5 bases). The CDR3 has 16 residues. From germline, CDR1 is SGHDT and CDR2 YYEEEE. Trimming cost V 4 bases and J 0 bases, with 14 bases left between them. CDR3 DNA: TGTGCCAGCAGCCGCCGGGGGGACTATAGCAATCAGCCCCAGCATTTT. It translates to CASSRRGDYSNQPQHF.

The V call is TRBV5-1, the J call TRBJ2-7, with D perhaps matching TRBD1 (5 bases). The CDR3 runs to 15 residues. CDR1 is SGHRS and CDR2 is YFSETQ in the germline V gene. Between the trimmed V and J ends, which lost 0 bases and 3 bases, there was a span of 13 bases. CDR3 sequence reads: CASSLVSGQYYEQYF. CDR3 DNA sequence: TGCGCCAGCAGCTTGGTGTCAGGGCAATACTACGAGCAGTACTTC.

The gene calls are TRBV9 and TRBJ2-7, with 7 bases lining up with TRBD1. The CDR3 covers 15 residues. The ends lost 2 bases at V and 2 bases at J; junction bases unmatched: 7. In germline, CDR1 is SGDLS, CDR2 YYNGEE. The CDR3 reads CASSVRQGYPYEQYF. The CDR3 DNA sequence: TGTGCCAGCAGCGTTCGACAGGGCTATCCCTACGAGCAGTACTTC. Drawing the rest from reference TRBV9 and TRBJ2-7, the complete variable domain is DSGVTQTPKHLITATGQRVTLRCSPRSGDLSVYWYQQSLDQGLQFLIQYYNGEERAKGNILERFSAQQFPDLHSELNLSSLELGDSALYFCASSVRQGYPYEQYFGPGTRLTVT.

The genes are TRBV4-2 and TRBJ2-3; 13 nucleotides agree with TRBD2. Germline assignment: CDR1 LGHNA and CDR2 YNFKEQ. The CDR3 spans 16 residues. V lost 0 bases, J lost 6 bases, and 3 bases stayed unmatched. CDR3 DNA: TGTGCCAGCAGCCAAGATTCGGGACTAGCGGGGGATACGCAGTATTTT. Residues: CASSQDSGLAGDTQYF.

V and J are TRBV14 and TRBJ2-1; 7 positions match TRBD2. The CDR3 runs 16 residues. V lost 4 bases and J lost 0; bases outside the gene matches: 6. Germline V lookup: CDR1 SGHDN, CDR2 FVKESK. The CDR3, as DNA: TGTGCCAGCAGCCGCCAGGGCGGGAGCTCCTACAATGAGCAGTTCTTC. Translating gives CASSRQGGSSYNEQFF.

The table lists this clone with a count of one. The chain uses TRBV2 and TRBJ2-5, with 7 bases fitting TRBD1. With V trimmed by 7 bases and J by 7 bases, 9 bases remained unmatched. Germline V gene lookup returns CDR1 SNHLY and CDR2 FYNNEI. This CDR3 has 13 residues. The CDR3 nucleotides are TGTGCCAGCATAGCGTCCTCAGGGGGGACCCAGTACTTC. Protein: CASIASSGGTQYF.

V usage is TRBV6-6 and J usage is TRBJ2-7, with D hard to call. This CDR3 is built from 11 residues. Germline loops: CDR1 MNHNY, CDR2 SVGAGI (reference sequence). V was cut by 5 bases and J by 1 base, with 3 bases left in between. CDR3 region: CASSPSYEQYF. CDR3 coding DNA: TGTGCCAGCAGTCCATCCTACGAGCAGTACTTC.

The chain is built from TRBV5-1 and TRBJ2-5, with 12 bases aligning to TRBD2. Trimming at V came to 1 base and at J to 3 bases, leaving 7 bases not matched to a gene. CDR1 is SGHRS, CDR2 YFSETQ, per germline. The CDR3 length is 17 residues. The CDR3 region has the DNA TGCGCCAGCAGCTTGAGGCCGACTAGCGGGGGTAAAGAGACCCAGTACTTC. Its translation is CASSLRPTSGGKETQYF.

V gene TRBV2 combines with J gene TRBJ2-5; D call uncertain. The CDR3 consists of 15 residues. V was trimmed by 7 bases and J by 2 bases, leaving 17 bases between them. Germline V gives CDR1 SNHLY, CDR2 FYNNEI. CDR3 amino acids: CASITSPTTQETQYF. CDR3 nucleotides: TGTGCCAGCATCACCTCTCCCACCACACAAGAGACCCAGTACTTC.

The gene calls are TRBV2 and TRBJ2-7; 8 bases line up with TRBD2. The CDR3 length is 16 residues. V was clipped by 3 bases and J by 0 bases; unmatched bases: 7. Germline V gene data show CDR1 as SNHLY and CDR2 as FYNNEI. In DNA, the CDR3 is TGTGCCAGCAGTGAGGGGACTAGGATGAGCTCCTACGAGCAGTACTTC. The encoded protein is CASSEGTRMSSYEQYF.

The chain uses TRBV4-3 and TRBJ2-1, with 10 bases fitting TRBD2. V trimming: 4 bases; J trimming: 9 bases; junction bases outside the gene matches: 9. The CDR3 extends over 15 amino acids. The V gene's germline CDR1 is LGHNA and CDR2 YSLEER. CDR3 DNA sequence: TGCGCCAGCAGCCGGGCTAGCGGGGGAAGGTCTGAGCAGTTCTTC. Translating it yields CASSRASGGRSEQFF.

The V gene is TRBV29-1, the J gene TRBJ2-1, with 8 bases fitting TRBD1. The CDR3 is made up of 12 amino acids. Unmatched junction bases numbered 5, after V lost 7 bases and J lost 6 bases. Per germline, CDR1 SQVTM and CDR2 ANQGSEA. This CDR3 is CSADRGRNEQFF. DNA for the CDR3: TGCAGCGCCGACAGGGGCCGCAATGAGCAGTTCTTC.

CDR3 DNA sequence: TGTGCCAGCAGTGAAGGGGTGGGCAGGGGGCGGGAGGAGCAGTTCTTC. It yields the protein CASSEGVGRGREEQFF. V and J are TRBV7-8 and TRBJ2-1; a possible D gene is TRBD1 (8 bases). Trimming removed 6 bases from V and 10 bases from J, with 25 bases in between. Germline V gene data show CDR1 as SGHVS and CDR2 as FQNEAQ. This CDR3 region has 16 residues. Complete variable domain (other parts from reference TRBV7-8 and TRBJ2-1): GAGVSQSPRYKVAKRGQDVALRCDPISGHVSLFWYQQALGQGPEFLTYFQNEAQLDKSGLPSDRFFAERPEGSVSTLKIQRTQQEDSAVYLCASSEGVGRGREEQFFGPGTRLTVL.

The V gene is TRBV1, the J gene TRBJ1-2; TRBD1 is the table's D call, not checked against the DNA. TRBV1 is a recognized pseudogene. The CDR3 loop spans 19 amino acids. DNA for the CDR3: TGCACCAGCAGCCGCCCACCGCCGGGACAGGGTAGACCCGGGTATGGCTACACCTTC. It is translated as CTSSRPPPGQGRPGYGYTF.

This chain links TRBV11-3 with TRBJ2-1; D is possibly TRBD1 (5 bases). This CDR3 has 16 residues. CDR1 SGHNT and CDR2 YENEEA come from the germline V gene. V lost 5 bases and J lost 0, with 14 bases in between. CDR3 nucleotide sequence: TGTGCCAGCAGCCCTCAGGGTCCCAGCTCCTACAATGAGCAGTTCTTC. Its protein is CASSPQGPSSYNEQFF.

This clone has a handful of counts. The V and J genes are TRBV5-5 and TRBJ1-1; the D gene is possibly TRBD1 (6 bases). From germline, CDR1 is SGHKS and CDR2 YYEKEE (reference sequence). Trimming pared 1 base from V and 3 bases from J, leaving 10 bases between. The CDR3 is made up of 14 amino acids. The CDR3 is CASSLRGADTEAFF. CDR3 nucleotide sequence: TGTGCCAGCAGCTTGCGGGGGGCGGACACTGAAGCTTTCTTT.

The chain is built from TRBV6-5 and TRBJ2-7, with 9 bases matching TRBD2. Germline V gene sequence: CDR1 MNHEY, CDR2 SVGAGI. V gave up 6 bases and J gave up 6 bases; unmatched junction bases: 6. The CDR3 is 13 amino acids. DNA of the CDR3: TGTGCCAGCAGGGATAGCGGGAGATTCGAGCAGTACTTC. Its translation is CASRDSGRFEQYF.